In its sample, the clone carrying this T cell receptor (beta chain) was seen many times. The antigen remains unidentified. This entry belongs to a study of regulatory T cells in long-lasting Graves disease. Study-level points and caveats: Peripheral blood alone, not thyroid tissue, underwent study. Segments TRBV28, TRBJ1-2 and TRBJ2-5 showed preferential usage in persistent disease.

J was trimmed by 4 bases and V by 3 bases; bases with no gene match: 8. Germline V gives CDR1 MDHEN, CDR2 SYDVKM. The length of the CDR3 is 15 residues. HTBI primers from iRepertoire and Arm-PCR of CDR3 regions yielded the TCR beta libraries. Authors' methods: Among the samples, 60 to 75 TRBV and some 13 TRBJ segments were identified. TCRdb recomputed calls from the multiplex PCR reads with MiXCR, one row per CDR3 protein. The V and J calls and clone size are TCRdb's, not the authors'. The sample shows roughly 500,000 distinct CDR3 sequences, approximately 12% of them seen only once. Time point defined: newly diagnosed GD, antithyroid drugs for less than 3 months. After RNA was extracted from PBMCs, the TCR library was made from it. The same data also contributed to another study, on T cells in Graves' hyperthyroidism and ophthalmopathy.

The chain couples TRBV28 to TRBJ1-2, with 7 bases lining up with TRBD1. The sample in question was peripheral blood mononuclear cells (PBMCs), obtained at new diagnosis, from a patient treated with antithyroid drugs. This clonotype was sampled from a woman aged 30 to 39 with Graves disease. CDR3 loop: CASSLSGGPIYGYTF. In DNA form, the CDR3 reads TGTGCCAGCAGTTTGTCAGGGGGGCCTATCTATGGCTACACCTTC.